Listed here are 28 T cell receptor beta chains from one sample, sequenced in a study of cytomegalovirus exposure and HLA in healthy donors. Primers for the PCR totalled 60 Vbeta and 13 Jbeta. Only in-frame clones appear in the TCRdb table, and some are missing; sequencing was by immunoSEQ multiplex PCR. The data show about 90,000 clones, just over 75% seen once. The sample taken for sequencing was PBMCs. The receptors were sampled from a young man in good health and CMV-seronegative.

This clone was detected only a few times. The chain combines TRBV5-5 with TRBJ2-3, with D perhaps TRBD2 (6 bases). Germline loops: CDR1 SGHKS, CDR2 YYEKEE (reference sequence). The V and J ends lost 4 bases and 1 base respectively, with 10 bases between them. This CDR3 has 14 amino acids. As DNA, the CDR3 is TGTGCCAGCAGCGGGGGGACGGGCACAGATACGCAGTATTTT. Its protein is CASSGGTGTDTQYF.

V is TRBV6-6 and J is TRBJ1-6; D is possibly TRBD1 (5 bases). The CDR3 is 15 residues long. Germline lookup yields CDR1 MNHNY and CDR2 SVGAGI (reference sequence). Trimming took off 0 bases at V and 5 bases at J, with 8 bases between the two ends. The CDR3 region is CASSYSGGDNSPLHF. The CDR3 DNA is TGTGCCAGCAGTTACTCAGGAGGGGATAATTCACCCCTCCACTTT.

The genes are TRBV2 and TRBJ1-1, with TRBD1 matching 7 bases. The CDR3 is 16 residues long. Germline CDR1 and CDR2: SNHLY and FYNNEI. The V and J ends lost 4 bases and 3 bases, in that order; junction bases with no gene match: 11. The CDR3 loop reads CASSVEGATRDTEAFF. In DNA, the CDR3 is TGTGCCAGCAGTGTAGAGGGGGCGACTAGGGACACTGAAGCTTTCTTT.

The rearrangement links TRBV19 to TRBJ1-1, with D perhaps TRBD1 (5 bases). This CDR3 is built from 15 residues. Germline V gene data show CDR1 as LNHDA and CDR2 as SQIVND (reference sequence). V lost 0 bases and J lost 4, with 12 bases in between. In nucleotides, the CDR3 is TGTGCCAGTAGTATAGATGTTGGGGCCCGCACTGAAGCTTTCTTT. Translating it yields CASSIDVGARTEAFF. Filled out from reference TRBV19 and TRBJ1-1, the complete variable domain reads DGGITQSPKYLFRKEGQNVTLSCEQNLNHDAMYWYRQDPGQGLRLIYYSQIVNDFQKGDIAEGYSVSREKKESFPLTVTSAQKNPTAFYLCASSIDVGARTEAFFGQGTRLTVV.

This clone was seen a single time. Here the CDR3 reads CASSYRELSNQPQHF. In nucleotides, the CDR3 is TGTGCCAGCAGTTACCGGGAATTAAGCAATCAGCCCCAGCATTTT. The chain links TRBV6-6 to TRBJ1-5; D call uncertain. Trimming removed 2 bases from V and 1 base from J, with 9 bases in between. The CDR3 extends over 15 amino acids. Germline values: CDR1 MNHNY, CDR2 SVGAGI (reference sequence).

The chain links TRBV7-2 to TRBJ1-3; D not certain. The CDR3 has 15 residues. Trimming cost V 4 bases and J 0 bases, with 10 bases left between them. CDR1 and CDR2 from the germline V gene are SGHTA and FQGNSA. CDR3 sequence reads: CASSWAGSSGNTIYF. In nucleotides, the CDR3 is TGTGCCAGCAGCTGGGCTGGTAGCTCTGGAAACACCATATATTTT.

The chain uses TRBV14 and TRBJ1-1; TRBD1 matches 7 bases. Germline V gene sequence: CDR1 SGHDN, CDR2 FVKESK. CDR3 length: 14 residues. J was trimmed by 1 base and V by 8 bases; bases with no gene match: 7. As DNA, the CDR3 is TGTGCCAGCCACGCAGGGGGTCCGAACACTGAAGCTTTCTTT. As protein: CASHAGGPNTEAFF. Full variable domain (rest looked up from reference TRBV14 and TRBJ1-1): EAGVTQFPSHSVIEKGQTVTLRCDPISGHDNLYWYRRVMGKEIKFLLHFVKESKQDESGMPNNRFLAERTGGTYSTLKVQPAELEDSGVYFCASHAGGPNTEAFFGQGTRLTVV.

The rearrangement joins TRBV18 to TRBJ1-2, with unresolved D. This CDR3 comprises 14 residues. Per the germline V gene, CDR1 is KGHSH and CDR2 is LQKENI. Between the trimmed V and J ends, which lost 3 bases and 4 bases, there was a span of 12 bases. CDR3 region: CASSPNRDSYGYTF. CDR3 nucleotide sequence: TGTGCCAGCTCACCTAACCGAGATAGCTATGGCTACACCTTC. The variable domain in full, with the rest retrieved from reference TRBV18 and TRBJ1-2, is NAGVMQNPRHLVRRRGQEARLRCSPMKGHSHVYWYRQLPEEGLKFMVYLQKENIIDESGMPKERFSAEFPKEGPSILRIQQVVRGDSAAYFCASSPNRDSYGYTFGSGTRLTVV.

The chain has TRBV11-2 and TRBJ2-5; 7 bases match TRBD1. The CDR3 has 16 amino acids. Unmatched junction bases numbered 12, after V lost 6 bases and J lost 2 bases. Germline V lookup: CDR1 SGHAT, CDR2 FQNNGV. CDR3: CASRESGTAIQETQYF. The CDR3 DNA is TGTGCCAGCAGGGAATCCGGGACAGCTATACAAGAGACCCAGTACTTC.

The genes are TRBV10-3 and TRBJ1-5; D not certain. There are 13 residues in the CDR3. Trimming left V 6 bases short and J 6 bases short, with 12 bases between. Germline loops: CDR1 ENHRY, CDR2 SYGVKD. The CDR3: CAIRDTAGQPQHF. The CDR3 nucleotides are TGTGCCATCAGAGACACCGCCGGTCAGCCCCAGCATTTT.

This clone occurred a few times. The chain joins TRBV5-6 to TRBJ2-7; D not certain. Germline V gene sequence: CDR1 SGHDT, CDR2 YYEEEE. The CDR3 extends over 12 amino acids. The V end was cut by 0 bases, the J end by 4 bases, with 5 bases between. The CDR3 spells CASSLGQYEQYF. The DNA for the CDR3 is TGTGCCAGCAGCTTGGGGCAGTACGAGCAGTACTTC.

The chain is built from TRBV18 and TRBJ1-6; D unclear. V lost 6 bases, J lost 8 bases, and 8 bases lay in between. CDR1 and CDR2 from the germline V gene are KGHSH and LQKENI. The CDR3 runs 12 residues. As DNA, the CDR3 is TGTGCCAGCTCCCGGGGTGATTCACCCCTCCACTTT. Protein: CASSRGDSPLHF.

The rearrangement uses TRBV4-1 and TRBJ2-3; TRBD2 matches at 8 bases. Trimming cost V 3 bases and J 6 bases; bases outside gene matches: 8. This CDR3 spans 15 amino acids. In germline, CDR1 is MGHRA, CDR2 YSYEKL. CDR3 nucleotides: TGCGCCAGCAGCCACCCGGGACTAGGGGAGGATACGCAGTATTTT. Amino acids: CASSHPGLGEDTQYF.

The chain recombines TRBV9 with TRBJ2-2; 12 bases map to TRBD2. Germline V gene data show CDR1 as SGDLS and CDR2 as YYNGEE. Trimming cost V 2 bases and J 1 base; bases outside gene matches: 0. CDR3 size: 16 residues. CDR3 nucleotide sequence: TGTGCCAGCAGCGTGGGACTAGCGGGGAACACCGGGGAGCTGTTTTTT. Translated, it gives CASSVGLAGNTGELFF.

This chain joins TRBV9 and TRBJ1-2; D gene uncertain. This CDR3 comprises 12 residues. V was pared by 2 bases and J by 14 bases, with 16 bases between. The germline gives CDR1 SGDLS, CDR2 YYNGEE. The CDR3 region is CASSVPSSDYTF. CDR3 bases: TGTGCCAGCAGCGTCCCATCCTCGGACTATACCTTC.

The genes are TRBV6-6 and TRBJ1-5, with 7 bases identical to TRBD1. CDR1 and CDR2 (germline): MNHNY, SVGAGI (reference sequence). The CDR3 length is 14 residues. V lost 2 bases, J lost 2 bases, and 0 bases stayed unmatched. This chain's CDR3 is CASSYGQGNQPQHF. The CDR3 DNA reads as TGTGCCAGCAGTTACGGACAGGGCAATCAGCCCCAGCATTTT.

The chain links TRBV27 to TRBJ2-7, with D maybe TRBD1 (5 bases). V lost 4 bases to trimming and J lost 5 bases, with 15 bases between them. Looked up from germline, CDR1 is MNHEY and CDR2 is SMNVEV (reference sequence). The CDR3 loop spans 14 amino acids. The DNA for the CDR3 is TGTGCCAGCAGTTGGGCCGCTGGGGCGGACGAGCAGTACTTC. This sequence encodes CASSWAAGADEQYF.

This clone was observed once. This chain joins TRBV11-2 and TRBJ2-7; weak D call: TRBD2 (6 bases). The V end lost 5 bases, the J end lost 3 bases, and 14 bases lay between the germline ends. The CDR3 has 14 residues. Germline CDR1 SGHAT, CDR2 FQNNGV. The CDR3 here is CASSRGRTLYEQYV. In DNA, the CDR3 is TGTGCCAGCAGCCGGGGGAGGACTCTCTACGAGCAGTACGTC.

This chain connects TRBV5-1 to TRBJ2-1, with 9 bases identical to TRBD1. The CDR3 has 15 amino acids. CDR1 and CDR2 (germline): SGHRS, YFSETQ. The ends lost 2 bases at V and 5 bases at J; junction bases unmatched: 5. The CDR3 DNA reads TGCGCCAGCAGCTTCCGGGACAGGGTCCACAATGAGCAGTTCTTC. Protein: CASSFRDRVHNEQFF. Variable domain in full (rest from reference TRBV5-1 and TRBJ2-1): KAGVTQTPRYLIKTRGQQVTLSCSPISGHRSVSWYQQTPGQGLQFLFEYFSETQRNKGNFPGRFSGRQFSNSRSEMNVSTLELGDSALYLCASSFRDRVHNEQFFGPGTRLTVL.

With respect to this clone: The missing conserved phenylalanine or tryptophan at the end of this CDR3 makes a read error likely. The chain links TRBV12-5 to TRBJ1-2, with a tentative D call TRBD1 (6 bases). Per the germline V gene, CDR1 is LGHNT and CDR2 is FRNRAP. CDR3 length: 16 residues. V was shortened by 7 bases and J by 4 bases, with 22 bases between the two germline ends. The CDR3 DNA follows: TGTGCTAGTGCCCCGATCGGGGGGGCGAAGGTCTATGGCTACACCCTC. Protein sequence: CASAPIGGAKVYGYTL.

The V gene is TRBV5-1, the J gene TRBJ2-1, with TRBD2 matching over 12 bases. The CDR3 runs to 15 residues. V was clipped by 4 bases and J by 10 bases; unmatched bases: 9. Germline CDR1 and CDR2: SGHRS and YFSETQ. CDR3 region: CASSAQTSGSVEQFF. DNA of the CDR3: TGCGCCAGCAGCGCTCAGACTAGCGGGAGTGTAGAGCAGTTCTTC.

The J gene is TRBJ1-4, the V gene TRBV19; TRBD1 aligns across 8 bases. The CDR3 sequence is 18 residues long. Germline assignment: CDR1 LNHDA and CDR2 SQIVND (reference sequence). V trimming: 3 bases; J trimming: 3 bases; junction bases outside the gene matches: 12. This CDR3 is CASSIGPTGVSPNEKLFF. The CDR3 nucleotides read TGTGCCAGTAGTATCGGCCCGACAGGGGTCTCTCCTAATGAAAAACTGTTTTTT.

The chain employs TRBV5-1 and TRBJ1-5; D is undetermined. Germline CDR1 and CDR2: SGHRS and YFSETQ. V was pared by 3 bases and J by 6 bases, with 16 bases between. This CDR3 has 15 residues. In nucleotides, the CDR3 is TGCGCCAGCAGCTGGACTGGTTCCCGGGGTCAGCCCCAGCATTTT. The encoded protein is CASSWTGSRGQPQHF. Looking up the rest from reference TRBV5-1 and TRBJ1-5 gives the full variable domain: KAGVTQTPRYLIKTRGQQVTLSCSPISGHRSVSWYQQTPGQGLQFLFEYFSETQRNKGNFPGRFSGRQFSNSRSEMNVSTLELGDSALYLCASSWTGSRGQPQHFGDGTRLSIL.

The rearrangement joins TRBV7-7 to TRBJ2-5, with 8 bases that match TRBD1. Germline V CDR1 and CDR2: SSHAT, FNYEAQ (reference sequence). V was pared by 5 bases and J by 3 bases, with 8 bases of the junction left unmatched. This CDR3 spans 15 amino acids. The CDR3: CASSRTGTGKETQYF. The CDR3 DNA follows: TGTGCCAGCAGCCGTACCGGGACAGGAAAAGAGACCCAGTACTTC.

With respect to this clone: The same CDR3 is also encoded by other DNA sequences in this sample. The CDR3 region has the DNA TGTGCCAGCAGCCCGGGGGAGACCCAGTACTTC. Translated, it gives CASSPGETQYF. The V and J genes are TRBV7-6 and TRBJ2-5, with D perhaps matching TRBD2 (5 bases). Germline V gene data show CDR1 as SGHVS and CDR2 as FNYEAQ. Trimming stripped 5 bases from V and 5 bases from J, with 6 bases between. This CDR3 has 11 residues.

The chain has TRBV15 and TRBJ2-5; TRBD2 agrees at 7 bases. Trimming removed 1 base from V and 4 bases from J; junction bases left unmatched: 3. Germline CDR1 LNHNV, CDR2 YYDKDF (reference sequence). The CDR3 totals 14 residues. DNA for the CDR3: TGTGCCACCAGCAGAGCGGGGGGATCAGAGACCCAGTACTTC. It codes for CATSRAGGSETQYF.

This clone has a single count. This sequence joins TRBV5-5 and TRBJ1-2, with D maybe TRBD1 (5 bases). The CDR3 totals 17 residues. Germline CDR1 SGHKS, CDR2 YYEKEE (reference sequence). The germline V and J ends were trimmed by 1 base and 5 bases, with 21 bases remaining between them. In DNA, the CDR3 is TGTGCCAGCAGCTTGCTTATTATTGTCGGGGGGGTATATGGCTACACCTTC. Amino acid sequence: CASSLLIIVGGVYGYTF.

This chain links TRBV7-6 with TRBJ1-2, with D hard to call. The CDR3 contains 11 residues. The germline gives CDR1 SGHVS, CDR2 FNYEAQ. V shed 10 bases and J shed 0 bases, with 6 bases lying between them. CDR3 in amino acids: CATGTNYGYTF. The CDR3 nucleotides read TGTGCCACCGGGACTAACTATGGCTACACCTTC.